A single TCR beta chain is shown here with its context. What it binds is not known. This entry is derived from a study of cytomegalovirus exposure and HLA in healthy donors. Study-level information: Roughly 180 million T cells yielded 117 million unique TCR beta sequences, as an earlier analysis found. Study conclusions and caveats: Clonal expansion, a later analysis showed, was greater in HLA-associated TCR beta chains than in equally common others.

The V gene's germline CDR1 is SGHAT and CDR2 FQNNGV. Trimming removed 5 bases from V and 6 bases from J; junction bases left unmatched: 17. This CDR3 region has 18 residues. 60 Vbeta and 13 Jbeta primers were used in PCR. The repertoire was sequenced with immunoSEQ multiplex PCR; TCRdb's copy has only in-frame clones and lacks some. The sample lists around 130,000 clones, 65% to 80% occurring once. The sample taken for sequencing was PBMCs. The clonotype comes from a man aged 18 to 30 in good health and CMV-seropositive. The rearrangement links TRBV11-2 to TRBJ2-7; TRBD2 agrees at 12 bases. This CDR3 is CASSPGRESSGRAGEQYF. CDR3 coding DNA: TGTGCCAGCAGCCCAGGGCGAGAGTCTAGCGGGAGGGCGGGCGAGCAGTACTTC.